What follows are 23 T cell receptor beta chains derived from one specimen sequenced in a study of blood T cell repertoires in COVID-19 (dated by TCRdb to the early 2020s). Receptor amplification or capture employed the immunoSEQ multiplex PCR assay. TCRdb provides this immuneACCESS table in a form limited to in-frame rearrangements. Some clones are lacking; in checked studies, under half of them reflect an unresolved V gene, and why the rest are absent is not known. The sample has some 150,000 clones on record, 80% to 90% of them singletons. The top ten hold 7.5% to 9.5% of the sample. Sequencing was performed on peripheral blood. The receptors were sampled from a human donor with acute or convalescent COVID-19. The donor label of this sample is uncertain.

The chain carries TRBV5-6 and TRBJ1-6; the D is unclear. CDR1 is SGHDT and CDR2 is YYEEEE in the germline V gene. The germline V and J ends were trimmed by 0 bases and 7 bases, with 8 bases remaining between them. The CDR3 runs 14 residues. Here the CDR3 reads CASSLEQINSPLHF. CDR3 DNA: TGTGCCAGCAGCTTGGAACAGATCAATTCACCCCTCCACTTT. The entire variable domain, with the rest obtained from reference TRBV5-6 and TRBJ1-6, is as follows: DAGVTQSPTHLIKTRGQQVTLRCSPKSGHDTVSWYQQALGQGPQFIFQYYEEEERQRGNFPDRFSGHQFPNYSSELNVNALLLGDSALYLCASSLEQINSPLHFGNGTRLTVT.

The chain couples TRBV18 to TRBJ1-1; TRBD1 matches 7 bases. Germline values: CDR1 KGHSH, CDR2 LQKENI. This CDR3 spans 16 amino acids. J lost 5 bases, V lost 3 bases, and 12 bases had no gene match. The chain's CDR3 is CASSPTGSWQGTEAFF. CDR3 nucleotides: TGTGCCAGCTCACCGACAGGGTCATGGCAGGGGACTGAAGCTTTCTTT.

In its sample, this clone was seen a few times. The chain joins TRBV5-4 to TRBJ1-6, with D perhaps TRBD1 (5 bases). V lost 0 bases and J lost 15, with 16 bases in between. This CDR3 is 14 amino acids long. Germline assignment: CDR1 SGHNT and CDR2 YYREEE (reference sequence). This CDR3 reads CASSLDRSPGGLHF. In DNA form, the CDR3 reads TGTGCCAGCAGCTTGGACAGGTCCCCCGGGGGCCTCCACTTT.

The genes are TRBV14 and TRBJ2-3; possible D gene TRBD2, 6 bases. V lost 1 base, J lost 4 bases, and 12 bases lay in between. The CDR3 totals 15 residues. The germline V gene has CDR1 SGHDN and CDR2 FVKESK. The CDR3 is CASSQGSLAPDTQYF. Here the CDR3 DNA reads TGTGCCAGCAGCCAAGGCTCACTAGCCCCAGATACGCAGTATTTT.

This chain joins TRBV11-2 and TRBJ1-1, with TRBD1 as a possible D gene (6 bases). Trimming removed 3 bases from V and 8 bases from J, with 10 bases in between. The CDR3 is made up of 12 amino acids. The germline V gene encodes CDR1 SGHAT and CDR2 FQNNGV. CDR3 sequence reads: CASSFAGAEAFF. For the CDR3, the DNA is TGTGCCAGCAGCTTCGCGGGGGCCGAAGCTTTCTTT.

This clone was observed a few times. V and J are TRBV3-1 (or the pseudogene TRBV3-2) and TRBJ2-1, with 9 bases fitting TRBD1. CDR3 length: 14 amino acids. The germline CDR1 and CDR2 sequences are LGHDT and YNNKEL (reference sequence). V was pared by 1 base and J by 10 bases, with 5 bases of the junction left unmatched. CDR3 loop: CASSQGTGAGEQFF. DNA of the CDR3: TGTGCCAGCAGCCAAGGGACAGGGGCAGGCGAGCAGTTCTTC.

The chain is built from TRBV3-1 (or the pseudogene TRBV3-2) and TRBJ2-1; 12 bases fit TRBD2. The CDR3 runs 16 residues. V was pared by 4 bases and J by 3 bases, with 4 bases of the junction left unmatched. Germline CDR1 is LGHDT and CDR2 is YNNKEL (reference sequence). The CDR3 DNA reads as TGTGCCAGCAGCCCACGGACTAGCGGGGTCTACAATGAGCAGTTCTTC. This translates into CASSPRTSGVYNEQFF.

The J gene is TRBJ1-1, the V gene TRBV24-1; D ambiguous. Trimming cost V 2 bases and J 5 bases, with 8 bases left between them. The CDR3 is made up of 13 amino acids. Per germline, CDR1 KGHDR and CDR2 SFDVKD. The CDR3 loop is CATSDSLRTEAFF. CDR3 nucleotides: TGTGCCACCAGTGATTCCTTGAGGACTGAAGCTTTCTTT.

The chain carries TRBV19 and TRBJ1-5; no firm D call. The V gene lost 3 bases and the J gene lost 3 bases, with 12 bases spanning the gap. Germline V gene lookup returns CDR1 LNHDA and CDR2 SQIVND (reference sequence). This CDR3 is 15 amino acids long. This CDR3 is CASSIPTVFNQPQHF. Here the CDR3 DNA reads TGTGCCAGTAGTATCCCCACGGTTTTCAATCAGCCCCAGCATTTT.

The chain is built from TRBV11-3 and TRBJ1-5; 7 bases map to TRBD1. The germline CDR1 and CDR2 sequences are SGHNT and YENEEA. This CDR3 has 15 residues. With V trimmed by 5 bases and J by 0 bases, 4 bases remained unmatched. CDR3 protein: CASSLDRVSNQPQHF. CDR3 nucleotide sequence: TGTGCCAGCAGCCTCGACAGGGTTAGCAATCAGCCCCAGCATTTT. Full variable domain (missing parts from reference TRBV11-3 and TRBJ1-5): EAGVVQSPRYKIIEKKQPVAFWCNPISGHNTLYWYLQNLGQGPELLIRYENEEAVDDSQLPKDRFSAERLKGVDSTLKIQPAELGDSAVYLCASSLDRVSNQPQHFGDGTRLSIL.

This clone was observed a single time. The J gene is TRBJ1-1, the V gene TRBV7-9, with TRBD1 matching 10 bases. Germline V gene sequence: CDR1 SEHNR, CDR2 FQNEAQ (reference sequence). The length of the CDR3 is 12 residues. V was clipped by 8 bases and J by 4 bases; unmatched bases: 1. The CDR3 spells CASRQGATEAFF. The CDR3 DNA is TGTGCCAGCCGACAGGGGGCCACTGAAGCTTTCTTT. Using reference TRBV7-9 and TRBJ1-1 for the parts outside the CDR3, the full variable domain is DTGVSQNPRHKITKRGQNVTFRCDPISEHNRLYWYRQTLGQGPEFLTYFQNEAQLEKSRLLSDRFSAERPKGSFSTLEIQRTEQGDSAMYLCASRQGATEAFFGQGTRLTVV.

This clone has just a few counts. V usage is TRBV7-9 and J usage is TRBJ1-2, with D unresolved. V was pared by 2 bases and J by 4 bases, with 5 bases between. CDR1 is SEHNR and CDR2 is FQNEAQ in the germline V gene (reference sequence). This CDR3 spans 12 amino acids. The CDR3 is CASSLNSYGYTF. The CDR3 DNA follows: TGTGCCAGCAGCTTAAACAGCTATGGCTACACCTTC.

The V and J genes are TRBV3-1 (or the pseudogene TRBV3-2) and TRBJ1-1, with D unclear. CDR3 length equals 14 residues. Germline CDR1 and CDR2: LGHDT and YNNKEL (reference sequence). The V gene lost 2 bases and the J gene lost 1 base, with 8 bases spanning the gap. CDR3 region: CASSQTQPNTEAFF. The DNA of the CDR3 is TGTGCCAGCAGCCAAACTCAACCGAACACTGAAGCTTTCTTT.

This chain uses TRBV9 with TRBJ2-2, with no clear D. The CDR3 sequence is 14 residues long. V was trimmed by 0 bases and J by 2 bases, leaving 5 bases between them. Germline lookup yields CDR1 SGDLS and CDR2 YYNGEE. The CDR3 sequence: CASSVAINTGELFF. The CDR3 region has the DNA TGTGCCAGCAGCGTAGCAATCAACACCGGGGAGCTGTTTTTT.

The V and J genes are TRBV4-2 and TRBJ1-2; no reliable D call. Trimming left V 4 bases short and J 2 bases short, with 11 bases between. Per germline, CDR1 LGHNA and CDR2 YNFKEQ. This CDR3 contains 14 residues. The chain's CDR3 is CASSLGRQNYGYTF. CDR3 bases: TGTGCCAGCAGCCTCGGGAGACAAAACTATGGCTACACCTTC.

J is TRBJ2-5 and V is TRBV9; 10 positions agree with TRBD2. The CDR3 has 16 amino acids. The germline V gene encodes CDR1 SGDLS and CDR2 YYNGEE. V lost 4 bases and J lost 4; bases outside the gene matches: 10. CDR3 coding DNA: TGTGCCAGCAGCCCCCTGAGCGGGGGGGCCGGAGAGACCCAGTACTTC. Translation: CASSPLSGGAGETQYF. The full variable domain, its missing parts supplied by reference TRBV9 and TRBJ2-5, is DSGVTQTPKHLITATGQRVTLRCSPRSGDLSVYWYQQSLDQGLQFLIQYYNGEERAKGNILERFSAQQFPDLHSELNLSSLELGDSALYFCASSPLSGGAGETQYFGPGTRLLVL.

This clone was observed a handful of times. The gene calls are TRBV10-3 and TRBJ2-7; 7 bases line up with TRBD1. This CDR3 is 13 amino acids long. CDR1 and CDR2 (germline): ENHRY, SYGVKD. V trimming: 5 bases; J trimming: 2 bases; junction bases outside the gene matches: 3. In DNA, the CDR3 is TGTGCCATCAGTCAGGGGGACGCCTACGAGCAGTACTTC. The encoded protein is CAISQGDAYEQYF.

The chain is built from TRBV30 and TRBJ1-2, with D unresolved. The V gene lost 5 bases and the J gene lost 2 bases, with 15 bases spanning the gap. This CDR3 spans 14 amino acids. Germline CDR1 is GTSNPN and CDR2 is SVGIG (reference sequence). The CDR3 DNA is TGTGCCTGGGCCTTTTCGGGGTGGAACTATGGCTACACCTTC. This encodes CAWAFSGWNYGYTF. Looking up the rest from reference TRBV30 and TRBJ1-2 gives the full variable domain: SQTIHQWPATLVQPVGSPLSLECTVEGTSNPNLYWYRQAAGRGLQLLFYSVGIGQISSEVPQNLSASRPQDRQFILSSKKLLLSDSGFYLCAWAFSGWNYGYTFGSGTRLTVV.

This rearrangement joins TRBV24-1 to TRBJ1-2; possible D gene TRBD1, 5 bases. The CDR3 spans 15 residues. CDR1 and CDR2 from the germline V gene are KGHDR and SFDVKD. Trimming cost V 4 bases and J 7 bases, with 18 bases left between them. Written as DNA, the CDR3 is TGTGCCACCAGTGAGGGAATAGACAGAGGTCGTGGCTACACCTTC. Protein: CATSEGIDRGRGYTF.

V and J are TRBV5-1 and TRBJ2-7, with TRBD1 identical over 8 bases. The CDR3 spans 16 residues. Per germline, CDR1 SGHRS and CDR2 YFSETQ. J lost 2 bases, V lost 4 bases, and 11 bases had no gene match. CDR3 in DNA: TGCGCCAGCAGCCGGGGGACAGGATCCAACCCCTACGAGCAGTACTTC. Encoded protein: CASSRGTGSNPYEQYF. The complete variable domain, with remaining parts taken from reference TRBV5-1 and TRBJ2-7, reads KAGVTQTPRYLIKTRGQQVTLSCSPISGHRSVSWYQQTPGQGLQFLFEYFSETQRNKGNFPGRFSGRQFSNSRSEMNVSTLELGDSALYLCASSRGTGSNPYEQYFGPGTRLTVT.

The gene calls are TRBV11-3 and TRBJ1-1, with D unresolved. Germline V gene sequence: CDR1 SGHNT, CDR2 YENEEA. Trimming stripped 1 base from V and 11 bases from J, with 11 bases between. The CDR3 sequence is 12 residues long. The CDR3 reads CASSLVGGKAFF. The CDR3 nucleotides are TGTGCCAGCAGCTTAGTGGGCGGGAAGGCTTTCTTT.

The chain combines TRBV15 with TRBJ1-6; the D is unclear. The V gene's germline CDR1 is LNHNV and CDR2 YYDKDF (reference sequence). The CDR3 is made up of 15 amino acids. Trimming left V 4 bases short and J 6 bases short, with 13 bases between. This chain's CDR3 is CATSMRTGSNSPLHF. CDR3 sequence (DNA): TGTGCCACCAGCATGAGGACCGGGAGTAATTCACCCCTCCACTTT.

The chain recombines TRBV2 with TRBJ2-3; 8 positions match TRBD2. Germline assignment: CDR1 SNHLY and CDR2 FYNNEI. With V trimmed by 7 bases and J by 6 bases, 15 bases remained unmatched. The CDR3 contains 16 residues. CDR3 sequence: CASKSKAGASYDTQYF. DNA of the CDR3: TGTGCCAGCAAGAGTAAAGCGGGGGCTTCATACGATACGCAGTATTTT. The full variable domain, completed using reference TRBV2 and TRBJ2-3, is EPEVTQTPSHQVTQMGQEVILRCVPISNHLYFYWYRQILGQKVEFLVSFYNNEISEKSEIFDDQFSVERPDGSNFTLKIRSTKLEDSAMYFCASKSKAGASYDTQYFGPGTRLTVL.